This TCR beta chain was profiled in a study of OX40 agonist ivuxolimab in advanced cancers. The wider study: Dose-escalation patients suffered from hepatocellular carcinoma, melanoma, renal cell or head and neck cancer. The group had a mean age of 60 years, ranged from roughly 20 to 79, and was less than 85% male.

The data were produced by immunoSEQ multiplex PCR, yet TCRdb's version contains in-frame clones alone and is incomplete. Among about 55,000 clones, around 77% were seen once, and the ten largest hold roughly 6%. Trimming left V 3 bases short and J 5 bases short, with 16 bases between. Per germline, CDR1 KGHSH and CDR2 LQKENI. This CDR3 has 15 residues. Overall study findings and caveats: The study observed clonal expansion of CD4+ and CD8+ blood T cells by week 6 at 0.1 to 3.0 mg/kg. Patients who responded partially at 0.1-3.0 mg/kg showed clonal expansion ranking among the lowest.

About this clone: Its matching antigen is unknown.

This clonotype was obtained from an adult with an advanced solid tumor such as melanoma, head and neck, liver or kidney cancer. The chain is built from TRBV18 and TRBJ1-1; D possibly corresponds to TRBD1 (5 bases). Sequencing was performed on CD4+ or CD8+ T cells sorted from blood, taken in a trial of the OX40 agonist ivuxolimab. The CDR3 loop is CASSPPLGGGTEAFF. As DNA, the CDR3 is TGTGCCAGCTCACCCCCTCTCGGGGGAGGGACTGAAGCTTTCTTT.